This T cell receptor (beta chain) was identified in a study of cytomegalovirus exposure and HLA in healthy donors. General study findings and limits: In an earlier analysis, most TCR beta V segments were productive about 87% or about 30% of the time.

Note on this clone: Antigen specificity is unknown. Sequence at one end of the junction differs from germline and may be a read error.

The CDR3 is 14 amino acids. Germline assignment: CDR1 SGHNT and CDR2 YENEEA. Both 60 Vbeta primers and 13 Jbeta primers went into the PCR. The repertoire was sequenced with immunoSEQ multiplex PCR; TCRdb's copy has only in-frame clones and lacks some. The sample yields approximately 120,000 clones, about 76% seen once. The clonotype was recovered from a woman aged 25-40 years in good health and CMV-seronegative. What was sequenced was PBMCs. This chain links TRBV11-3 with TRBJ2-3; TRBD2 aligns across 7 bases. The CDR3 protein is CASSPGLGTDTQYF. CDR3 sequence (DNA): TGTGCCAGCAGCCCCGGACTAGGTACAGATACACAGTATTTT.